This TCR beta chain is from a study of PD-1 blockade in mismatch repair-deficient tumors. Time point here: roughly 10-day in vitro stimulation with candidate neoantigen peptide 5. About seven ELISpot-reactive neoantigen peptides each drove an approximately ten-day in vitro stimulation. The data were produced by immunoSEQ multiplex PCR, yet TCRdb's version contains in-frame clones alone and is incomplete. The data contain some 16,000 clones, about four fifths of them seen just once; the ten biggest clones take up approximately 10%. J gave up 4 bases and V 3 bases, and 9 bases lay outside the gene matches. CDR1 is MGHRA, CDR2 YSYEKL, per germline. The CDR3 length is 15 residues. For this clone: Its matching antigen is unknown.

Sequences were derived from cells cultured in vitro, sampled from a patient treated with pembrolizumab. The receptor's source is an adult with mismatch repair-deficient cancer. The chain combines TRBV4-1 with TRBJ2-7; 7 nucleotides match TRBD1. CDR3 DNA: TGCGCCAGCAGCCACCTGGACAGGTTTGGGTACGAGCAGTACTTC. The encoded protein is CASSHLDRFGYEQYF.